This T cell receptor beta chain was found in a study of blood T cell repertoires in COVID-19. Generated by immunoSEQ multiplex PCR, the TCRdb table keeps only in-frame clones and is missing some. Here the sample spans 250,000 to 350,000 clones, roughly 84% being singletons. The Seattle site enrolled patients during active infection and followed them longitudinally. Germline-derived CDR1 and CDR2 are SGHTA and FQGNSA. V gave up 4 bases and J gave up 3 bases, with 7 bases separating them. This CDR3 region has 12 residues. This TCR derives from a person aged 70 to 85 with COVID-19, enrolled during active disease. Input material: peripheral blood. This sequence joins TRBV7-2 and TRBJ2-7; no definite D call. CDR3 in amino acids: CASSSTFYEQYF. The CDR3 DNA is TGTGCCAGCAGCTCAACATTCTACGAGCAGTACTTC.